Below are 26 T cell receptor beta chains sequenced from a single sample in a study of CD4 T cells in lung cancer. Produced via immunoSEQ multiplex PCR; TCRdb's table is partial and in-frame only. The data contain approximately 1,800 clones, less than 75% of them singletons. These receptors lack a known antigen. After about 2 weeks with mutant 27-mer peptides, PBMCs were restimulated with peptide-pulsed autologous B cells. Live IFNgamma-secreting T cells were sorted after restimulation with peptide-pulsed B cells. For about 12 to 21 days, sorted cells were expanded at around 3 or 10 per well. Material: a CD4+ T cell line or clone grown in culture. These receptor sequences come from a woman in her sixties or seventies with non-small cell lung cancer. Some clones in this sample may be carry-over from other donors' samples.

J is TRBJ2-7 and V is TRBV18; D may be TRBD1 or TRBD2 (5 bases each). Germline V gene data show CDR1 as KGHSH and CDR2 as LQKENI. The CDR3 is 13 amino acids. Trimming cost V 6 bases and J 2 bases, with 11 bases left between them. This CDR3 is CASSWDVTYEQYF. The CDR3 nucleotides read TGTGCCAGCTCGTGGGACGTAACCTACGAGCAGTACTTC.

The CDR3 spells CASSVAGLAGATLFF. The CDR3 DNA reads TGTGCCAGCAGCGTAGCTGGACTAGCGGGGGCCACTCTGTTCTTC. The V and J genes are TRBV9 and TRBJ2-1; 13 positions match TRBD2. Germline trimming cut 0 bases from V and 15 bases from J; bases unmatched to any gene: 9. The CDR3 extends over 15 amino acids. The germline V gene encodes CDR1 SGDLS and CDR2 YYNGEE.

The V gene is TRBV7-6, the J gene TRBJ1-2, with D hard to call. The CDR3 covers 14 residues. The ends were cut back, 1 base at V and 2 bases at J, with 8 bases in the middle. Germline assignment: CDR1 SGHVS and CDR2 FNYEAQ. The CDR3 DNA follows: TGTGCCAGCAGCTTAGAGGCAGTAAACTATGGCTACACCTTC. It is translated as CASSLEAVNYGYTF.

The chain combines TRBV6-6 with TRBJ2-1; unclear D gene. The CDR3 has 12 amino acids. Germline V gives CDR1 MNHNY, CDR2 SVGAGI (reference sequence). V was clipped by 2 bases and J by 9 bases, with 8 bases between them. CDR3 loop: CASSYGSSEQFF. The CDR3 DNA reads TGTGCCAGCAGTTACGGCTCCAGTGAGCAGTTCTTC.

In its sample, this clone was seen a few times. The rearrangement uses TRBV30 and TRBJ1-1; the D is unclear. Between the trimmed V and J ends, which lost 5 bases and 6 bases, there was a span of 19 bases. This CDR3 has 14 residues. The germline gives CDR1 GTSNPN, CDR2 SVGIG (reference sequence). The chain's CDR3 is CAWSRFGQQPEAFF. CDR3 nucleotides: TGTGCCTGGTCCCGATTTGGGCAACAGCCTGAAGCTTTCTTT.

J is TRBJ2-3 and V is TRBV14; 10 positions agree with TRBD2. CDR3 length: 15 residues. Germline CDR1 reads SGHDN; CDR2 reads FVKESK. V was pared by 3 bases and J by 3 bases, with 3 bases of the junction left unmatched. The CDR3 nucleotides read TGTGCCAGCAGCCAGTTACTAGCGGGGACAGATACGCAGTATTTT. This codes for CASSQLLAGTDTQYF.

The chain is built from TRBV6-5 and TRBJ1-2; 7 positions agree with TRBD1. CDR3 size: 14 residues. CDR1 and CDR2 from the germline V gene are MNHEY and SVGAGI. The J segment lost 3 bases and the V segment lost 4 bases, leaving 5 bases of the junction unmatched. The CDR3 is CASSSTGSDYGYTF. CDR3 coding DNA: TGTGCCAGCAGTTCGACAGGGTCTGACTATGGCTACACCTTC.

The V and J genes are TRBV7-2 and TRBJ2-7; D unresolved. The V end was cut by 3 bases, the J end by 1 base, with 16 bases between. This CDR3 has 16 residues. The germline V gene encodes CDR1 SGHTA and CDR2 FQGNSA. CDR3 residues: CASSFNPARRSYEQYF. The CDR3 DNA follows: TGTGCCAGCAGCTTTAACCCGGCCCGTCGGTCCTACGAGCAGTACTTC.

The chain joins TRBV6-1 to TRBJ1-5; 9 bases are shared with TRBD1. V lost 3 bases, J lost 7 bases, and 10 bases stayed unmatched. The V gene's germline CDR1 is MNHNS and CDR2 SASEGT. CDR3 length equals 16 residues. This CDR3 reads CASSEVGQGRGQPQHF. In DNA, the CDR3 is TGTGCCAGCAGTGAGGTGGGACAGGGTAGGGGACAGCCCCAGCATTTT.

This clone has more than one count but fewer than ten. The chain recombines TRBV30 with TRBJ1-1, with D perhaps TRBD1 (6 bases). Germline-derived CDR1 and CDR2 are GTSNPN and SVGIG (reference sequence). V was trimmed by 7 bases and J by 3 bases, leaving 18 bases between them. The CDR3 loop spans 14 amino acids. The CDR3 region is CAYTPRGFYTEAFF. The CDR3 bases are TGTGCCTACACGCCCAGGGGATTCTACACTGAAGCTTTCTTT.

This chain links TRBV6-5 with TRBJ1-5, with unresolved D. Germline values: CDR1 MNHEY, CDR2 SVGAGI. This CDR3 has 13 amino acids. Trimming pared 6 bases from V and 5 bases from J, leaving 11 bases between. CDR3 sequence (DNA): TGTGCCAGCAGCCCGTCCCTAGATCAGCCCCAGCATTTT. Amino acid sequence: CASSPSLDQPQHF.

In nucleotides, the CDR3 is TGTGCCAGCAGCCCGAGGTACCCCGGGGAGCTGTTTTTT. It encodes CASSPRYPGELFF. This chain connects TRBV5-6 to TRBJ2-2; D is unclear. The CDR3 sequence is 13 residues long. Trimming took off 4 bases at V and 6 bases at J, with 10 bases between the two ends. Germline V gene data show CDR1 as SGHDT and CDR2 as YYEEEE.

The rearrangement links TRBV5-1 to TRBJ2-2; TRBD2 matches 8 bases. This CDR3 has 15 amino acids. The trim removed 3 bases at V and 1 base at J, leaving 2 bases unmatched. The germline V gene encodes CDR1 SGHRS and CDR2 YFSETQ. This CDR3 is CASSSGTRNTGELFF. The CDR3 DNA sequence: TGCGCCAGCAGCTCCGGGACTAGGAACACCGGGGAGCTGTTTTTT.

This chain uses TRBV10-3 with TRBJ2-1; 12 bases map to TRBD2. The CDR3 consists of 18 residues. With V trimmed by 5 bases and J by 4 bases, 12 bases remained unmatched. Per germline, CDR1 ENHRY and CDR2 SYGVKD. The CDR3 region has the DNA TGTGCCATCAGTTTTACTAGCGGGAGGACGTCTGAATACAATGAGCAGTTCTTC. Translation: CAISFTSGRTSEYNEQFF.

Here the CDR3 DNA reads TGTGCCAGCAGGGGAACCCAACTCGGCAACTATGGCTACACCTTC. This gives the protein CASRGTQLGNYGYTF. The V call is TRBV6-1, the J call TRBJ1-2, with D uncertain. CDR3 length equals 15 residues. V was cut by 6 bases and J by 2 bases, with 16 bases left in between. Germline V CDR1 and CDR2: MNHNS, SASEGT.

The V and J genes are TRBV5-5 and TRBJ1-4; no clear D. This CDR3 comprises 16 residues. The germline V gene encodes CDR1 SGHKS and CDR2 YYEKEE (reference sequence). Trimming took 2 bases from V and 0 from J, leaving 11 bases between them. In DNA, the CDR3 is TGTGCCAGCAGCTTAAAGAGAACTGCAACTAATGAAAAACTGTTTTTT. It translates to CASSLKRTATNEKLFF. The variable domain in full, completed from reference TRBV5-5 and TRBJ1-4, reads DAGVTQSPTHLIKTRGQQVTLRCSPISGHKSVSWYQQVLGQGPQFIFQYYEKEERGRGNFPDRFSARQFPNYSSELNVNALLLGDSALYLCASSLKRTATNEKLFFGSGTQLSVL.

The chain recombines TRBV6-5 with TRBJ2-3, with D possibly TRBD2 on 7 matching bases. Germline CDR1 and CDR2: MNHEY and SVGAGI. The CDR3 has 15 amino acids. V was shortened by 2 bases and J by 7 bases, with 16 bases between the two germline ends. In DNA, the CDR3 is TGTGCCAGCAGTTACACCGGGGGGCCTACATATACGCAGTATTTT. It yields the protein CASSYTGGPTYTQYF.

This chain uses TRBV27 with TRBJ1-2; TRBD1 matches at 7 bases. From germline, CDR1 is MNHEY and CDR2 SMNVEV (reference sequence). V lost 4 bases to trimming and J lost 1 base; unmatched junction nucleotides: 6. CDR3 length: 15 residues. CDR3 coding DNA: TGTGCCAGCAGTTCGAGACAGGGCCTTAACTATGGCTACACCTTC. Amino acids: CASSSRQGLNYGYTF.

The chain has TRBV5-1 and TRBJ2-5, with D perhaps assigned TRBD1 or TRBD2 (5 bases each). The germline CDR1 and CDR2 sequences are SGHRS and YFSETQ. CDR3 length equals 14 residues. V gave up 3 bases and J gave up 3 bases, with 12 bases separating them. CDR3 in amino acids: CASSSGRVEETQYF. As DNA, the CDR3 is TGCGCCAGCAGCTCGGGACGAGTGGAAGAGACCCAGTACTTC.

V usage is TRBV5-1 and J usage is TRBJ2-1; 9 nucleotides align to TRBD2. Trimming removed 4 bases from V and 1 base from J; junction bases left unmatched: 15. The CDR3 spans 19 residues. CDR1 SGHRS and CDR2 YFSETQ come from the germline V gene. CDR3 amino acids: CASSEEGGGAARSYNEQFF. In DNA form, the CDR3 reads TGCGCCAGCAGCGAAGAGGGCGGGGGGGCGGCTCGTTCCTACAATGAGCAGTTCTTC.

In regard to this clone: A junction boundary mismatches the germline segment, possibly from a read error. The V and J genes are TRBV2 and TRBJ2-7, with 10 bases matching TRBD1. Germline V gene sequence: CDR1 SNHLY, CDR2 FYNNEI. This CDR3 comprises 14 residues. The CDR3 here is CASREDRGPYEQYF. The CDR3 DNA sequence: TGTGCCAGCAGAGAAGACAGGGGGCCCTACGAGCAGTACTTC.

The chain links TRBV6-1 to TRBJ2-6; perhaps TRBD1 as D (5 bases). Trimming took off 4 bases at V and 0 bases at J, with 10 bases between the two ends. CDR3 length equals 16 residues. Germline CDR1 MNHNS, CDR2 SASEGT. CDR3 in DNA: TGTGCCAGCAGTGGTGGGGCTGGCTCTGGGGCCAACGTCCTGACTTTC. It translates to CASSGGAGSGANVLTF.

CDR3 coding DNA: TGTGCCAGCAGCCTATTGAGAGATACGCAGTATTTT. It yields the protein CASSLLRDTQYF. V usage is TRBV7-2 and J usage is TRBJ2-3; D is ambiguous. Trimming took off 5 bases at V and 5 bases at J, with 8 bases between the two ends. CDR1 and CDR2 from the germline V gene are SGHTA and FQGNSA. The CDR3 consists of 12 residues.

The V gene is TRBV6-6, the J gene TRBJ1-3; TRBD1 matches 8 bases. CDR1 is MNHNY and CDR2 is SVGAGI in the germline V gene (reference sequence). The CDR3 extends over 16 amino acids. Germline trimming cut 5 bases from V and 0 bases from J; bases unmatched to any gene: 6. In DNA, the CDR3 is TGTGCCAGCAGTCCCGGGACAGGATTCTCTGGAAACACCATATATTTT. Translated, it gives CASSPGTGFSGNTIYF.

The chain uses TRBV18 and TRBJ2-1, with unresolved D. Trimming pared 6 bases from V and 0 bases from J, leaving 3 bases between. This CDR3 comprises 12 residues. Germline loops: CDR1 KGHSH, CDR2 LQKENI. Written as DNA, the CDR3 is TGTGCCAGCTCCCTCTCCTACAATGAGCAGTTCTTC. Amino acid sequence: CASSLSYNEQFF.

V gene TRBV2 combines with J gene TRBJ2-1; 8 nucleotides agree with TRBD2. V lost 8 bases to trimming and J lost 4 bases; unmatched junction nucleotides: 7. Germline V gene data show CDR1 as SNHLY and CDR2 as FYNNEI. The CDR3 has 14 residues. The CDR3 nucleotides are TGTGCCAGCCGAGCGCTAGCGGGTTACAATGAGCAGTTCTTC. Translating gives CASRALAGYNEQFF.